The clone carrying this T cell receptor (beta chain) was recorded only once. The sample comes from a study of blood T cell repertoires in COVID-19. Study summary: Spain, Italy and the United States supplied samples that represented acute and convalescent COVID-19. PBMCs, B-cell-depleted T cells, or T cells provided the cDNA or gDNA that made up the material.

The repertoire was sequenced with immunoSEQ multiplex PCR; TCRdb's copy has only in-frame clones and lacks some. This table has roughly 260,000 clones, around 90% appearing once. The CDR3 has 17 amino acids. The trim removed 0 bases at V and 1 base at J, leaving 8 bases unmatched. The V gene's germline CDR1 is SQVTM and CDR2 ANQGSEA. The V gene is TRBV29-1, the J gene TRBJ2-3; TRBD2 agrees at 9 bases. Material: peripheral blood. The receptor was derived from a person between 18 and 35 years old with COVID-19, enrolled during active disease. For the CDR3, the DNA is TGCAGCGTTGAAGATCCTCAGGGCGGGGGGGGCACAGATACGCAGTATTTT. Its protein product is CSVEDPQGGGGTDTQYF.